The TCR beta chain described here comes from a study of graft-versus-host responses after intestinal transplantation. Overall study context: Isolated intestinal, liver-intestinal, or multivisceral transplants had been given to the recipients.

Study-wide findings and caveats: Recipient marrow harbored GvH clones, some of which surfaced first in ileum or blood.

Germline-derived CDR1 and CDR2 are SGHDT and YYEEEE. This CDR3 contains 15 residues. J lost 3 bases, V lost 3 bases, and 3 bases had no gene match. Comments on this clone: The target antigen is unknown.

Clones were read by immunoSEQ multiplex PCR, and TCRdb kept only the in-frame ones, dropping some. Of roughly 92,000 clones detected, about nine tenths appear once; the ten largest clones hold around 0.11%. The chain uses TRBV5-6 and TRBJ2-3, with 11 bases aligning to TRBD2. The receptor was derived from a human donor who received an intestinal transplant. The sample in question was unstimulated CD4+ T cells sorted from spleen or lymph node cells, obtained before intestinal transplant. CDR3 bases: TGTGCCAGCAGCTCCGGGACTAGCGGTACAGATACGCAGTATTTT. Translating it yields CASSSGTSGTDTQYF.